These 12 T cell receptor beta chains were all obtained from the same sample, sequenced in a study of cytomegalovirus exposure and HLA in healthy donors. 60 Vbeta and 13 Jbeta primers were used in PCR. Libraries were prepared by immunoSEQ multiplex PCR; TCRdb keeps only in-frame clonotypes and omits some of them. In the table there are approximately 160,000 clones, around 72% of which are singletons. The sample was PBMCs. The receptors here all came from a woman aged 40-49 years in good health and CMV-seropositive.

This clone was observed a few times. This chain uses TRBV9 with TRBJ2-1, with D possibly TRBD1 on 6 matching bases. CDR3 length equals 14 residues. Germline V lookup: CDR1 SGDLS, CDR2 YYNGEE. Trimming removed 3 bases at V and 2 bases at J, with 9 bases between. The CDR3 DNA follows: TGTGCCAGCAGCGGAACAGGGACCTACAATGAGCAGTTCTTC. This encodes CASSGTGTYNEQFF.

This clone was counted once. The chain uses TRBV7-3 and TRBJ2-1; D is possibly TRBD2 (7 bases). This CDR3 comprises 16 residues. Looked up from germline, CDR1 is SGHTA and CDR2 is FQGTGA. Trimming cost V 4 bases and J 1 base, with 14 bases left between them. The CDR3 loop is CASSSGGGASYNEQFF. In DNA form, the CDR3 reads TGTGCCAGCAGCTCGGGGGGCGGGGCTTCCTACAATGAGCAGTTCTTC. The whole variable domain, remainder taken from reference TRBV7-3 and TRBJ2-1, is GAGVSQTPSNKVTEKGKYVELRCDPISGHTALYWYRQSLGQGPEFLIYFQGTGAADDSGLPNDRFFAVRPEGSVSTLKIQRTERGDSAVYLCASSSGGGASYNEQFFGPGTRLTVL.

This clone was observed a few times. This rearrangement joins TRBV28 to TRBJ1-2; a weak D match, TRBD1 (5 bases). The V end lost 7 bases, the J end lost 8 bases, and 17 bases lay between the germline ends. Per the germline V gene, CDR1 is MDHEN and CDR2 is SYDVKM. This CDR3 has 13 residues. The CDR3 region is CASTGTLHSGYTF. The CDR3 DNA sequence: TGTGCCAGCACCGGGACTCTACATTCGGGCTACACCTTC.

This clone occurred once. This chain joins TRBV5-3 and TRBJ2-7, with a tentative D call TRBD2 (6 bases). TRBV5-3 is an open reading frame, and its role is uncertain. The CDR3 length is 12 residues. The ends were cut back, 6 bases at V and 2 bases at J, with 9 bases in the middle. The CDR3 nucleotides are TGTGCCAGAATTAGGGAGGCCTACGAGCAGTACTTC. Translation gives CARIREAYEQYF.

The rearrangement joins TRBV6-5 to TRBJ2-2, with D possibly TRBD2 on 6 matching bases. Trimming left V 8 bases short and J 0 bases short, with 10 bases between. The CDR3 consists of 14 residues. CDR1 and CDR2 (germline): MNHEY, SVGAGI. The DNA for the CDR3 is TGTGCCAGCTCCCGGGGGACGAACACCGGGGAGCTGTTTTTT. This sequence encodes CASSRGTNTGELFF.

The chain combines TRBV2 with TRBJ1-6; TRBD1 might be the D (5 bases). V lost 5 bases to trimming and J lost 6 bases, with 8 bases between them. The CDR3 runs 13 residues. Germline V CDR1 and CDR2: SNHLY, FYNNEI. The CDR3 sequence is CASSMGLNSPLHF. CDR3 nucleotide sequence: TGTGCCAGCAGTATGGGGCTTAATTCACCCCTCCACTTT.

The CDR3 region has the DNA TGTGCCAGCAGTTTCGGACTAGCGAGGGAGACCCAGTACTTC. Amino acids: CASSFGLARETQYF. V usage is TRBV6-5 and J usage is TRBJ2-5; 9 bases are a match to TRBD2. Losses at the gene ends were 4 bases for V and 5 bases for J; bases not matched to a gene: 5. The CDR3 runs 14 residues. Germline CDR1 is MNHEY and CDR2 is SVGAGI.

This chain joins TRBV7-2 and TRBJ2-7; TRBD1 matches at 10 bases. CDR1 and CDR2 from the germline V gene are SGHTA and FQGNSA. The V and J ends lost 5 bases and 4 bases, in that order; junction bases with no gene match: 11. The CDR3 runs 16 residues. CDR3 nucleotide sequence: TGTGCCAGCAGCCCTCCCTCGCAGGGACAGGGGTACGAGCAGTACTTC. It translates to CASSPPSQGQGYEQYF. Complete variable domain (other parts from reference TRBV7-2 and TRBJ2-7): GAGVSQSPSNKVTEKGKDVELRCDPISGHTALYWYRQSLGQGLEFLIYFQGNSAPDKSGLPSDRFSAERTGGSVSTLTIQRTQQEDSAVYLCASSPPSQGQGYEQYFGPGTRLTVT.

Here the CDR3 DNA reads TGTGCCAGCAGCTTAGAGGGGAGGGCAGCTATCGGCTACACCTTC. Its translation is CASSLEGRAAIGYTF. V is TRBV7-9 and J is TRBJ1-2, with D tentatively TRBD1 (5 bases). Germline CDR1 reads SEHNR; CDR2 reads FQNEAQ (reference sequence). Trimming took 1 base from V and 8 from J, leaving 17 bases between them. The CDR3 spans 15 residues.

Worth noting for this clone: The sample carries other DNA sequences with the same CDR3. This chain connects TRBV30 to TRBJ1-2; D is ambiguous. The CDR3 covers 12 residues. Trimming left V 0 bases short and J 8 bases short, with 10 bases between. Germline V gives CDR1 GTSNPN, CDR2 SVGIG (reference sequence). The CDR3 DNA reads TGTGCCTGGAGTGTACTGGGCGGGGGCTACACCTTC. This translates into CAWSVLGGGYTF.

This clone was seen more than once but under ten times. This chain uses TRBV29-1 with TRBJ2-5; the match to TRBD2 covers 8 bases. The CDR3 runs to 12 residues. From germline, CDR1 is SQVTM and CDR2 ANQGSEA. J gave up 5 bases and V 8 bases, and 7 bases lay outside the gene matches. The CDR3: CSTQTSAETQYF. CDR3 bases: TGCAGCACCCAGACTAGCGCGGAGACCCAGTACTTC.

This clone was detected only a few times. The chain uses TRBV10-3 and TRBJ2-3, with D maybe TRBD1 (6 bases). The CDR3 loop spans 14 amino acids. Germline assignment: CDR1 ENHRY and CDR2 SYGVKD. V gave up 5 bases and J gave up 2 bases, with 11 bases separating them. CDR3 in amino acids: CAISTGQSTDTQYF. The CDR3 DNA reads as TGTGCCATCAGTACAGGACAGTCCACAGATACGCAGTATTTT.